Below, one T cell receptor (beta chain) is given with its context. The data were obtained in a study of blood T cell repertoires in COVID-19. This table comes from immunoSEQ multiplex PCR, and its TCRdb copy is limited to in-frame clones, with some not included. Of 190,000 or so clones listed, approximately 80% were seen once; the top ten hold around 11%. This CDR3 has 14 residues. Germline assignment: CDR1 SGHVS and CDR2 FQNEAQ. V was cut by 4 bases and J by 4 bases, with 10 bases left in between. This receptor was identified in a middle-aged man who had recovered from COVID-19. Sequencing input: PBMCs or T cells enriched from blood (not recorded which). The chain joins TRBV7-8 to TRBJ2-2; maybe TRBD2 (5 bases). CDR3 nucleotide sequence: TGTGCCAGCAGCTGGCTAGAGGGCACCGGGGAGCTGTTTTTT. Its translation: CASSWLEGTGELFF.